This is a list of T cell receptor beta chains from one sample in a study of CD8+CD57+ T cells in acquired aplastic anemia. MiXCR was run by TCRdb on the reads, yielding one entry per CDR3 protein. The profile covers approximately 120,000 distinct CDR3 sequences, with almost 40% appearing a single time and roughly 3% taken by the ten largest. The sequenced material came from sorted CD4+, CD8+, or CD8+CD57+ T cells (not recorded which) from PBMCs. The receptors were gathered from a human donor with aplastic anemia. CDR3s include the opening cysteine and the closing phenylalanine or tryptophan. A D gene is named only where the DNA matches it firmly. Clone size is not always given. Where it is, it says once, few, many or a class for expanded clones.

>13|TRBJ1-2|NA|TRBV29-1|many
TGCAGCGTGGGCCTCGGAGGGTACTATGGCTACACCTTC
CSVGLGGYYGYTF
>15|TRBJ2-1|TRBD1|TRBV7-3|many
TGTGCCAGCAGCGCGGGACAGGGGGTCGCCAATGAGCAGTTCTTC
CASSAGQGVANEQFF
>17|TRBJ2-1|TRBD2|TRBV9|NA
TGTGCCAGCAGCGTAGATAGCGGGGGGCGCTCCTACAATGAGCAGTTCTTC
CASSVDSGGRSYNEQFF
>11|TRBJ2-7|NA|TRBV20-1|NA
TGCAGTGCTAGAATGGGAAACGAGCAGTACTTC
CSARMGNEQYF
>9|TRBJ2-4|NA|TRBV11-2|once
TGTGCCAGCAGCGCACAGGAGTACTTC
CASSAQEYF
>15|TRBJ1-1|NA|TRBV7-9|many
TGTGCCAGCAGCTCAAGGACAGCCATGAACACTGAAGCTTTCTTT
CASSSRTAMNTEAFF
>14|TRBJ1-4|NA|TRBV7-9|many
TGTGCCAGCAGCTTGACAGGAGGGGCTGAAAAACTGTTTTTT
CASSLTGGAEKLFF
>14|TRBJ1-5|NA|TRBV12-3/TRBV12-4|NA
TGTGCCAGCAGTTTAGCGGGCCGGGATCAGCCCCAGCATTTT
CASSLAGRDQPQHF
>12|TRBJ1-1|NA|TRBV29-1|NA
TGCAGCGTTGCCGGGAAGAACACTGAAGCTTTCTTT
CSVAGKNTEAFF
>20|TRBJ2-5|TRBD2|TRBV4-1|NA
TGCGCCAGCAGCCAAGTATCCGGGACTAGCGGGGGGCCTACGAAAGAGACCCAGTACTTC
CASSQVSGTSGGPTKETQYF
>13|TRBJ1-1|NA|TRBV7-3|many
TGTGCCAGCAGTAGGGGCGGGGACACTGAAGCTTTCTTT
CASSRGGDTEAFF
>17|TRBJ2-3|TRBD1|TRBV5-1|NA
TGCGCCAGCAGCAATCCGTTGGGGACAGGGTACACAGATACGCAGTATTTT
CASSNPLGTGYTDTQYF
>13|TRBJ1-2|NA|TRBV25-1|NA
TGTGCCAGCAGTGAACCCCTGTTGTCTGGCTACACCTTC
CASSEPLLSGYTF
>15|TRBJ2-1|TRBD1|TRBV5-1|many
TGCGCCAGCAGCATACAGGGGAATAGTGACAATGAGCAGTTCTTC
CASSIQGNSDNEQFF
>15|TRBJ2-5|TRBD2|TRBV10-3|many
TGTGCCATCAGTAGACTAGCGGGGGTACAAGAGACCCAGTACTTC
CAISRLAGVQETQYF
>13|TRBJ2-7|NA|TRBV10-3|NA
TGTGCCATCGAGGGTAACGGATCCTACGAGCAGTACTTC
CAIEGNGSYEQYF
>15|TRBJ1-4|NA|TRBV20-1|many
TGCAGTGCTAGTCGTTCGGATTTAACTAATGAAAAACTGTTTTTT
CSASRSDLTNEKLFF
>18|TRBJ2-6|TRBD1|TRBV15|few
TGTGCCACCAGCAGGCCGGGACAGACCTACTCTGGGGCCAACGTCCTGACTTTC
CATSRPGQTYSGANVLTF
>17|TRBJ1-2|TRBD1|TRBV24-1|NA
TGTGCCACCAGTGACTCCGGGACAGGGGGTTCGGGGAAAGGCTACACCTTC
CATSDSGTGGSGKGYTF
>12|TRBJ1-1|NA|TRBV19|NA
TGTGCCACCCGGGAGGGAGGGACTGAAGCTTTCTTT
CATREGGTEAFF
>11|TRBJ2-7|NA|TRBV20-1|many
TGCAGTGCTAGGGGCCGGGACGAGCAGTACTTC
CSARGRDEQYF
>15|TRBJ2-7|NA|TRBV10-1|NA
TGCGCCAGCAGTGAGTCGGGCCTGGGAACCCACGAGCAGTACTTC
CASSESGLGTHEQYF
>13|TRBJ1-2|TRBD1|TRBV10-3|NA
TGTGCCATCAGTAGTAATCCGGGACAGGGGTTCACCTTC
CAISSNPGQGFTF
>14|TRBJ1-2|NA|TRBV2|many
TGTGCCAGCAGTGAAGCGCTTGATGTCTATGGCTACACCTTC
CASSEALDVYGYTF
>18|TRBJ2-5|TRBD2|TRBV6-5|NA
TGTGCCAGCAGTTACACGGGACTAGCGGGGGGGTACCAAGAGACCCAGTACTTC
CASSYTGLAGGYQETQYF
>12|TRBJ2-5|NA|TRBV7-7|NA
TGTGCTAGCAGCTTAGGGAAGGAGACCCAGTACTTC
CASSLGKETQYF
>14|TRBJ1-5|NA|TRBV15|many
TGTGCCACCAGCAGAGAACATAGCAATCAGCCCCAGCATTTT
CATSREHSNQPQHF
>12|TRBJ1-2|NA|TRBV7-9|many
TGTGCCAGCAGCTTAAGGGATCAAGGCTACACCTTC
CASSLRDQGYTF
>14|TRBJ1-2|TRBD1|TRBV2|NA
TGTGCCAGCAGTGAGACAGGGGGCGGGTATGGCTACACCTTC
CASSETGGGYGYTF
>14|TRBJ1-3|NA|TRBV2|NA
TGTGCCAGCAAGGCAGCGGCCTCTGGGAACACCATATATTTT
CASKAAASGNTIYF
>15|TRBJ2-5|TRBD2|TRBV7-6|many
TGTGCCAGCAGCTTAGTGACTAGCGGGCAAGAGACCCAGTACTTC
CASSLVTSGQETQYF
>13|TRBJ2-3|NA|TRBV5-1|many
TGCGCCACCTCAGGGTATAGCACAGATACGCAGTATTTT
CATSGYSTDTQYF
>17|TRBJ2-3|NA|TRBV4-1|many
TGCGCCAGCAGCCTCCCTGTGGAGGGAGGCTCCACAGATACGCAGTATTTT
CASSLPVEGGSTDTQYF
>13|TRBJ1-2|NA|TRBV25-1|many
TGTGCCAGCAGTGTTGAAGCTAACTATGGCTACACCTTC
CASSVEANYGYTF
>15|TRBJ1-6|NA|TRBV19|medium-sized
TGTGCCAGCAAACCAGCAGGACAGATCAATTCACCCCTCCACTTT
CASKPAGQINSPLHF
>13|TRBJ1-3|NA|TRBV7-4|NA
TGTGCCAGCAGCCCAAGGACTGGAAACACCATATATTTT
CASSPRTGNTIYF
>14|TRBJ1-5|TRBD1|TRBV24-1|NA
TGTGCCACCAGCCGACAGGGACAGTATCAGCCCCAGCATTTT
CATSRQGQYQPQHF
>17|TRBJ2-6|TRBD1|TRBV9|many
TGTGCCAGCAGCGTAGTGGGGACAGCCTCTGGGGCCAACGTCCTGACTTTC
CASSVVGTASGANVLTF
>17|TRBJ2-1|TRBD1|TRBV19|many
TGTGCCAGTAATCAAGGACAGGGAATTTTAGGAGGCAATGAGCAGTTCTTC
CASNQGQGILGGNEQFF
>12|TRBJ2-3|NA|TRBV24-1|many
TGTGCCACCAGTACGGGAACAGATACGCAGTATTTT
CATSTGTDTQYF
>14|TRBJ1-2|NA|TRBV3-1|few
TGTGCCAGCAGCCAAGCAGGGGAGGTCTATGGCTACACCTTC
CASSQAGEVYGYTF
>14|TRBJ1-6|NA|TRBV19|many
TGTGCCAGTAGTATGGGGGACCTTAATTCACCCCTCCACTTT
CASSMGDLNSPLHF
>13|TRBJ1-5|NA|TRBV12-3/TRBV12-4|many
TGTGCCAGCACCCGCCAAGGGGTTCAGCCCCAGCATTTT
CASTRQGVQPQHF
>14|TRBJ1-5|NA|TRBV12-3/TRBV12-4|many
TGTGCCAGCAGTTTAACAGGGACCAATCAGCCCCAGCATTTT
CASSLTGTNQPQHF
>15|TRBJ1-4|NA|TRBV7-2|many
TGTGCCAGCAGACCAGGTTCGACGGTTAATGAAAAACTGTTTTTT
CASRPGSTVNEKLFF
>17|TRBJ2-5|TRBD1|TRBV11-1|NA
TGTGCCAGCAGCTCTCAGGGGACAGCACTAAACCAAGAGACCCAGTACTTC
CASSSQGTALNQETQYF
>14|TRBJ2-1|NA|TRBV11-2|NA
TGTGCCAGCAGCTTATTGAGGGGATACAATGAGCAGTTCTTC
CASSLLRGYNEQFF
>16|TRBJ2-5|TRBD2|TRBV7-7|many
TGTGCTAGCAGCAACCGCCGGACTAGCGGTACCGAGACCCAGTACTTC
CASSNRRTSGTETQYF
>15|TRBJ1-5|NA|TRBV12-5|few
TGTGCTAGTGCCCTTGGGGATCCTGGGAATCAGCCCCAGCATTTT
CASALGDPGNQPQHF
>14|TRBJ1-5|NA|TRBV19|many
TGTGCCAGTAGTTGGTTAGGGGAAGATCAGCCCCAGCATTTT
CASSWLGEDQPQHF
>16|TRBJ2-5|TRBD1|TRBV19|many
TGTGCCAGTAGTATTCGGTGGGACAGAACTCAAGAGACCCAGTACTTC
CASSIRWDRTQETQYF
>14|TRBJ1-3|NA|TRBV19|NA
TGTGCCAGTAGTATTGGGGGAATTGGGAACACCATATATTTT
CASSIGGIGNTIYF